This TCR beta chain is from a study of cytomegalovirus exposure and HLA in healthy donors. Looking at the study overall: There were 75 million to 95 million unique TCRs (from HLA-typed donors) in an early data release. Study-wide points: Association of a missense DCLRE1C variant with TCR beta V- and J-gene trimming was reported in a later analysis. In an earlier analysis, most TCR beta V segments were productive about 87% or about 30% of the time. It was reported that the classifier diagnosed cytomegalovirus status with high specificity and sensitivity in both the original and validation cohorts.

The PCR ran on 60 Vbeta and 13 Jbeta primers. Profiling relied on immunoSEQ multiplex PCR, and the TCRdb table lists in-frame clones only, not all of them. Of 200,000 to 250,000 clones listed, roughly 70% were seen once; the top ten hold roughly 1.9%. Remarks on this clone: Its target is not known.

Germline trimming cut 4 bases from V and 4 bases from J; bases unmatched to any gene: 18. CDR1 and CDR2 (germline): SGDLS, YYNGEE. The CDR3 sequence is 19 residues long. This chain joins TRBV9 and TRBJ2-2; 8 bases map to TRBD2. The material sequenced was PBMCs. This TCR came from a woman in her twenties or thirties in good health and CMV-seronegative. This CDR3 reads CASSYTGRGRSIGTGELFF. Here the CDR3 DNA reads TGTGCCAGCAGCTATACCGGCCGCGGGAGGTCGATTGGCACCGGGGAGCTGTTTTTT.